This passage covers 24 T cell receptor beta chains from one sample sequenced in a study of PD-L1 blockade in urothelial cancer. The method was immunoSEQ multiplex PCR; TCRdb's version includes in-frame clones alone and lacks a portion of them. The repertoire has about 45,000 clones, 88% of them found once; the top ten carry about 4%. Sequencing was performed on PBMCs, taken around atezolizumab (anti-PD-L1) treatment. The receptors here all came from an elderly man with urothelial cancer.

The chain couples TRBV10-1 to TRBJ1-3; perhaps TRBD1 as D (5 bases). Trimming removed 7 bases at V and 8 bases at J, with 12 bases between. Germline CDR1 WNHNN, CDR2 SYGVQD (reference sequence). There are 12 residues in the CDR3. CDR3 amino acids: CASTAGSDTIYF. The DNA of the CDR3 is TGCGCCAGCACCGCAGGGTCGGACACCATATATTTT.

The DNA of the CDR3 is TGTGCCAGCTCACCACGGACAGCGAACACCGGGGAGCTGTTTTTT. It codes for CASSPRTANTGELFF. V and J are TRBV18 and TRBJ2-2; TRBD1 is a possible D gene (6 bases). Trimming pared 1 base from V and 0 bases from J, leaving 6 bases between. Germline V lookup: CDR1 KGHSH, CDR2 LQKENI. The CDR3 covers 15 residues.

The chain combines TRBV30 with TRBJ2-1; D is perhaps TRBD2 (6 bases). Germline assignment: CDR1 GTSNPN and CDR2 SVGIG (reference sequence). The CDR3 contains 14 residues. Trimming cost V 0 bases and J 10 bases, with 16 bases left between them. The CDR3 nucleotides are TGTGCCTGGAGTGTTCGGGGCGGGGCTGCGGAGCAGTTCTTC. Its translation is CAWSVRGGAAEQFF.

The chain's CDR3 is CASSVAPPGSSGNTIYF. The CDR3 DNA is TGTGCCAGCAGCGTAGCCCCCCCGGGGAGCTCTGGAAACACCATATATTTT. The chain combines TRBV9 with TRBJ1-3; D is unclear. Trimming cost V 0 bases and J 0 bases, with 13 bases left between them. Germline V gives CDR1 SGDLS, CDR2 YYNGEE. The length of the CDR3 is 17 residues.

The chain couples TRBV4-3 to TRBJ2-5, with 10 bases fitting TRBD2. CDR1 LGHNA and CDR2 YSLEER come from the germline V gene. CDR3 length: 16 residues. Losses at the gene ends were 0 bases for V and 5 bases for J; bases not matched to a gene: 6. CDR3 sequence (DNA): TGCGCCAGCAGCCAAGATCCGCTAGCGGGAGTGGAGACCCAGTACTTC. Its translation: CASSQDPLAGVETQYF.

This rearrangement joins TRBV5-1 to TRBJ1-2; 8 bases align to TRBD1. V shed 4 bases, J shed 2 bases, and the junction held 7 bases outside the gene matches. The CDR3 runs 15 residues. Germline V lookup: CDR1 SGHRS, CDR2 YFSETQ. CDR3 amino acids: CASSPNSGGNYGYTF. In nucleotides, the CDR3 is TGCGCCAGCAGCCCAAATTCAGGGGGCAACTATGGCTACACCTTC.

This chain joins TRBV2 and TRBJ1-1, with D maybe TRBD1 (5 bases). The V end was cut by 6 bases, the J end by 8 bases, with 16 bases between. Germline CDR1 is SNHLY and CDR2 is FYNNEI. The length of the CDR3 is 13 residues. The chain's CDR3 is CASSPSGRREAFF. The CDR3 region has the DNA TGTGCCAGCAGCCCATCAGGGCGTAGAGAAGCTTTCTTT.

The rearrangement links TRBV10-3 to TRBJ2-7, with 7 bases aligning to TRBD2. Germline CDR1 is ENHRY and CDR2 is SYGVKD. The CDR3 sequence is 14 residues long. V shed 3 bases and J 4 bases; nucleotides not matched to a gene: 6. The CDR3 reads CAISDRGSGYEQYF. The CDR3, as DNA: TGTGCCATCAGTGATCGGGGTAGCGGGTACGAGCAGTACTTC.

The table lists this clone with a count of one. The chain joins TRBV4-1 to TRBJ2-3; D unclear. Germline values: CDR1 MGHRA, CDR2 YSYEKL. CDR3 length equals 13 residues. Trimming shortened V by 4 bases and J by 6 bases, and 11 bases separated the two germline ends. CDR3 coding DNA: TGCGCCAGCAGCCTTTCTCACGGGGATACGCAGTATTTT. Its translation: CASSLSHGDTQYF.

CDR3 protein: CASSLLGLAPYEQYF. The CDR3 nucleotides read TGTGCCAGCAGTTTACTAGGGCTAGCACCCTACGAGCAGTACTTC. The chain uses TRBV27 and TRBJ2-7; D may be TRBD2 (5 bases). The CDR3 length is 15 residues. V lost 2 bases and J lost 2, with 13 bases in between. Per the germline V gene, CDR1 is MNHEY and CDR2 is SMNVEV (reference sequence).

J is TRBJ2-3 and V is TRBV5-1; 7 bases are shared with TRBD1. Germline assignment: CDR1 SGHRS and CDR2 YFSETQ. The CDR3 totals 17 residues. Germline trimming cut 4 bases from V and 4 bases from J; bases unmatched to any gene: 15. CDR3 sequence (DNA): TGCGCCAGCAGCCCTGGGATGACAGGGCCTAGATCAGATACGCAGTATTTT. Amino acid sequence: CASSPGMTGPRSDTQYF.

V is TRBV7-2 and J is TRBJ1-5, with D possibly TRBD1 on 5 matching bases. This CDR3 has 15 residues. The V end was cut by 1 base, the J end by 6 bases, with 13 bases between. The germline V gene encodes CDR1 SGHTA and CDR2 FQGNSA. The CDR3 bases are TGTGCCAGCAGCTTAGACGGCAGGGCAAGTCAGCCCCAGCATTTT. The encoded protein is CASSLDGRASQPQHF. Variable domain in full (rest from reference TRBV7-2 and TRBJ1-5): GAGVSQSPSNKVTEKGKDVELRCDPISGHTALYWYRQSLGQGLEFLIYFQGNSAPDKSGLPSDRFSAERTGGSVSTLTIQRTQQEDSAVYLCASSLDGRASQPQHFGDGTRLSIL.

The rearrangement links TRBV7-9 to TRBJ2-1; 8 bases line up with TRBD1. This CDR3 has 13 amino acids. Germline trimming cut 5 bases from V and 8 bases from J; bases unmatched to any gene: 5. The germline V gene has CDR1 SEHNR and CDR2 FQNEAQ (reference sequence). The CDR3 DNA sequence: TGTGCCAGCAGCCGCGACAGGGGAGATGAGCAGTTCTTC. Its protein product is CASSRDRGDEQFF.

The genes are TRBV9 and TRBJ1-3, with 7 positions matching TRBD1. J lost 4 bases, V lost 3 bases, and 4 bases had no gene match. Germline lookup yields CDR1 SGDLS and CDR2 YYNGEE. The length of the CDR3 is 14 residues. CDR3 in amino acids: CASSGRTGGNTIYF. CDR3 DNA sequence: TGTGCCAGCAGCGGGCGGACAGGCGGAAACACCATATATTTT.

The chain recombines TRBV7-2 with TRBJ1-5; perhaps TRBD1 as D (6 bases). V was trimmed by 2 bases and J by 7 bases, leaving 12 bases between them. The CDR3 is 14 amino acids. CDR1 is SGHTA and CDR2 is FQGNSA in the germline V gene. This CDR3 reads CASSLTGPRQPQHF. CDR3 DNA: TGTGCCAGCAGCTTAACAGGGCCCCGGCAGCCCCAGCATTTT. The entire variable domain, with the rest obtained from reference TRBV7-2 and TRBJ1-5, is as follows: GAGVSQSPSNKVTEKGKDVELRCDPISGHTALYWYRQSLGQGLEFLIYFQGNSAPDKSGLPSDRFSAERTGGSVSTLTIQRTQQEDSAVYLCASSLTGPRQPQHFGDGTRLSIL.

The CDR3: CASSSQTGSKGNQPQHF. The DNA of the CDR3 is TGTGCCAGCAGCTCCCAGACAGGCTCTAAGGGCAATCAGCCCCAGCATTTT. V and J are TRBV7-8 and TRBJ1-5, with D maybe TRBD1 (6 bases). Trimming removed 4 bases from V and 2 bases from J, with 18 bases in between. CDR1 is SGHVS and CDR2 is FQNEAQ in the germline V gene. The CDR3 has 17 residues.

V gene TRBV19 combines with J gene TRBJ1-3; no reliable D call. The germline gives CDR1 LNHDA, CDR2 SQIVND (reference sequence). V lost 5 bases, J lost 2 bases, and 16 bases lay in between. The length of the CDR3 is 16 residues. CDR3 loop: CASSSPGQRAGNTIYF. CDR3 nucleotide sequence: TGTGCCAGTAGTTCTCCGGGCCAGAGGGCTGGAAACACCATATATTTT.

The DNA for the CDR3 is TGTGCCAGCAGGGAAACAGGGACAGAGTCGGATACGCAGTATTTT. Translation: CASRETGTESDTQYF. The chain employs TRBV2 and TRBJ2-3; TRBD1 aligns across 7 bases. Per germline, CDR1 SNHLY and CDR2 FYNNEI. With 6 bases clipped from V and 6 bases from J, the junction kept 12 bases outside the gene matches. The CDR3 extends over 15 amino acids.

This chain joins TRBV11-2 and TRBJ1-3, with D maybe TRBD1 (5 bases). Between the trimmed V and J ends, which lost 5 bases and 4 bases, there was a span of 6 bases. This CDR3 comprises 12 residues. Germline loops: CDR1 SGHAT, CDR2 FQNNGV. In DNA, the CDR3 is TGTGCCAGCAGCCGACAGGGAAACACCATATATTTT. Its protein is CASSRQGNTIYF.

This chain joins TRBV7-2 and TRBJ1-3; possible D gene TRBD1, 5 bases. The CDR3 has 15 amino acids. CDR1 SGHTA and CDR2 FQGNSA come from the germline V gene. The V and J ends lost 3 bases and 4 bases respectively, with 13 bases between them. As DNA, the CDR3 is TGTGCCAGCAGCTTGAAGGGGAACGGCGGAAACACCATATATTTT. Its translation is CASSLKGNGGNTIYF.

The chain couples TRBV6-5 to TRBJ2-7, with 7 bases that match TRBD1. V lost 4 bases to trimming and J lost 1 base; unmatched junction nucleotides: 1. The CDR3 length is 13 residues. Germline CDR1 reads MNHEY; CDR2 reads SVGAGI. CDR3 sequence: CASSSGQSYEQYF. The CDR3 DNA reads as TGTGCCAGCAGTTCGGGACAGTCCTACGAGCAGTACTTC.

The genes are TRBV28 and TRBJ2-5; D might be TRBD1 (5 bases). Per germline, CDR1 MDHEN and CDR2 SYDVKM. CDR3 length: 15 amino acids. V lost 2 bases to trimming and J lost 5 bases, with 15 bases between them. CDR3 sequence reads: CASSLVQGRWETQYF. In nucleotides, the CDR3 is TGTGCCAGCAGTTTAGTGCAGGGCCGGTGGGAGACCCAGTACTTC.

This chain uses TRBV5-4 with TRBJ1-3, with D possibly matching TRBD1 (6 bases). This CDR3 comprises 16 residues. CDR1 and CDR2 (germline): SGHNT, YYREEE (reference sequence). The V and J ends lost 0 bases and 2 bases respectively, with 12 bases between them. CDR3 residues: CASSLDRTVTGNTIYF. The CDR3 region has the DNA TGTGCCAGCAGCTTGGACAGGACAGTTACTGGAAACACCATATATTTT.

This clone was observed a single time. The chain couples TRBV19 to TRBJ2-5; 7 nucleotides match TRBD2. The CDR3 spans 14 residues. V lost 1 base to trimming and J lost 5 bases; unmatched junction nucleotides: 4. The germline V gene encodes CDR1 LNHDA and CDR2 SQIVND (reference sequence). Here the CDR3 reads CASSIAGGRETQYF. CDR3 nucleotide sequence: TGTGCCAGTAGTATAGCGGGAGGTAGGGAGACCCAGTACTTC.